Presented here are 20 T cell receptor beta chains from one specimen sequenced in a study of blood T cells in healthy people across ages. A second PCR of 7 to 11 cycles used a sample-barcoded 5' primer and a J-beta primer mix. TCRdb re-analysed the 5' RACE reads in MiXCR, keeping a single row per CDR3 protein. Of just under 900,000 distinct CDR3 sequences listed, 29% were seen once; the top ten hold 15% to 20%. What was sequenced was blood. The receptors here all came from a woman older than 75 in good health.

This clonotype was counted at least ten times. The rearrangement links TRBV20-1 to TRBJ1-1; D is possibly TRBD1 (5 bases). Trimming left V 3 bases short and J 4 bases short, with 15 bases between. CDR3 size: 14 residues. Looked up from germline, CDR1 is DFQATT and CDR2 is SNEGSKA (reference sequence). The CDR3 DNA follows: TGCAGTGCTAGTCCCCCGGGGGGTGGCACTGAAGCTTTCTTT. Its translation: CSASPPGGGTEAFF.

This clonotype was recorded a few times. The CDR3 protein is CASSTRYTVNTEAFF. CDR3 bases: TGTGCCAGTAGTACCCGATACACGGTGAACACTGAAGCTTTCTTT. The J gene is TRBJ1-1, the V gene TRBV19; D unresolved. V was shortened by 4 bases and J by 0 bases, with 12 bases between the two germline ends. The CDR3 spans 15 residues. Germline values: CDR1 LNHDA, CDR2 SQIVND (reference sequence).

This clonotype appeared a few times. A much larger clone sits a single nucleotide away, making a read error possible. The chain links TRBV27 to TRBJ2-1; no clear D gene. There are 13 residues in the CDR3. Germline loops: CDR1 MNHEY, CDR2 SMNVEV (reference sequence). V shed 3 bases and J shed 9 bases, with 12 bases lying between them. The CDR3 here is CASSFLAWGEQFF. The CDR3 DNA sequence: TGTGCCAGCAGTTTCTTAGCCTGGGGTGAGCAGTTCTTC.

This clonotype came up many times. V is TRBV18 and J is TRBJ2-1; D unresolved. This CDR3 is built from 13 residues. V shed 1 base and J shed 6 bases, with 7 bases lying between them. Germline V CDR1 and CDR2: KGHSH, LQKENI. The CDR3 sequence: CASSPRVGNEQFF. The CDR3 nucleotides read TGTGCCAGCTCACCACGGGTAGGCAATGAGCAGTTCTTC.

This clonotype was counted only a few times. A much larger clone differs from this one at a single base, so this may be a read error. This sequence joins TRBV20-1 and TRBJ2-1; a possible D gene is TRBD2 (6 bases). The length of the CDR3 is 12 residues. V was pared by 7 bases and J by 6 bases, with 13 bases between. The germline V gene has CDR1 DFQATT and CDR2 SNEGSKA (reference sequence). The CDR3 region is CSGDGGFNEQFF. CDR3 DNA: TGCAGTGGTGACGGGGGTTTCAATGAGCAGTTCTTC.

As to this clonotype: Mismatch with germline at one junction end may stem from a read error. This chain connects TRBV28 to TRBJ2-1, with TRBD1 identical over 10 bases. The DNA matches TRBJ2-7 better at its end, which makes the J call doubtful. CDR1 and CDR2 (germline): MDHEN, SYDVKM. This CDR3 contains 16 residues. In nucleotides, the CDR3 is TGTGCCACCAGTGCCCTGACAGGGGGCTCCTACAATGAGCAGTACTTC. Protein product: CATSALTGGSYNEQYF.

This clonotype was detected ten times or more. This sequence joins TRBV7-9 and TRBJ2-7; 9 nucleotides align to TRBD1. The CDR3 covers 13 residues. The junction had 2 bases not matched to a gene; V was cut back by 5 bases and J by 3 bases. Looked up from germline, CDR1 is SEHNR and CDR2 is FQNEAQ (reference sequence). The CDR3 sequence is CASSTDRGYEQYF. The CDR3 DNA sequence: TGTGCCAGCAGCACGGACAGGGGCTACGAGCAGTACTTC.

The CDR3 bases are TGCGCCAGCAGCCAAGCACAGGGCCTTCGGCAGCCCCAGCATTTT. This codes for CASSQAQGLRQPQHF. V and J are TRBV4-1 and TRBJ1-5; D perhaps matches TRBD1 (6 bases). CDR1 and CDR2 (germline): MGHRA, YSYEKL. CDR3 length: 15 amino acids. Trimming cost V 1 base and J 7 bases, with 14 bases left between them.

The V call is TRBV29-1, the J call TRBJ1-6, with TRBD1 identical over 12 bases. CDR3 size: 19 residues. The junction had 21 bases not matched to a gene; V was cut back by 7 bases and J by 8 bases. Germline CDR1 and CDR2: SQVTM and ANQGSEA. The CDR3 region is CSDVTGTGGRVGGDSPLHF. CDR3 sequence (DNA): TGCAGCGACGTGACCGGGACAGGGGGCCGGGTTGGAGGGGATTCACCCCTCCACTTT.

This clonotype was counted ten times or more. V usage is TRBV3-1 and J usage is TRBJ2-7; D is unclear. The ends were cut back, 0 bases at V and 0 bases at J, with 6 bases in the middle. The CDR3 is made up of 14 amino acids. The V gene's germline CDR1 is LGHDT and CDR2 YNNKEL (reference sequence). The CDR3 bases are TGTGCCAGCAGCCAAGAAGTCAGCTCCTACGAGCAGTACTTC. Its translation is CASSQEVSSYEQYF.

Worth noting for this clonotype: This could be a read error, since a much larger clone is one nucleotide away. The genes are TRBV6-5 and TRBJ2-4; D gene uncertain. The CDR3 has 12 amino acids. Trimming removed 2 bases at V and 4 bases at J, with 3 bases between. CDR1 is MNHEY and CDR2 is SVGAGI in the germline V gene. The CDR3 region has the DNA TGTGCCAGCAGTTACAGGAAAAACATTCAGTACTTC. Amino acids: CASSYRKNIQYF.

This clonotype was detected only a few times. The chain is built from TRBV20-1 and TRBJ1-5; the D gene is possibly TRBD1 (5 bases). Germline V gene data show CDR1 as DFQATT and CDR2 as SNEGSKA (reference sequence). This CDR3 has 15 residues. V lost 1 base and J 3 bases, leaving 13 bases between the germline ends. The CDR3 sequence is CSARGGAWVNQPQHF. The CDR3 DNA reads TGCAGTGCTAGAGGCGGGGCGTGGGTCAATCAGCCCCAGCATTTT.

Remarks on this clonotype: This may be a read error: a much more frequent sequence differs by one nucleotide. The chain carries TRBV9 and TRBJ2-1; 10 bases fit TRBD2. The DNA end lines up better with TRBJ2-7; the J call may be wrong. In germline, CDR1 is SGDLS, CDR2 YYNGEE. The CDR3 totals 17 residues. The CDR3 coding sequence is TGTGCCAGCAGCGGACACACAAGCGGGGGGGTTTACAATGAGCAGTACTTC. Its protein is CASSGHTSGGVYNEQYF.

This chain links TRBV14 with TRBJ2-1; 7 bases fit TRBD1. The J call may not be correct, given that the DNA end is closer to TRBJ2-7. This CDR3 has 18 amino acids. CDR1 SGHDN and CDR2 FVKESK come from the germline V gene. CDR3 nucleotide sequence: TGTGCCAGCAGCCGAGGACAGGTCTCCTTAAGCTCCTACAATGAGCAGTACTTC. Translated, it gives CASSRGQVSLSSYNEQYF.

This clonotype has only a few counts. The chain has TRBV5-5 and TRBJ2-2; tentatively, D is TRBD2 (5 bases). Germline CDR1 is SGHKS and CDR2 is YYEKEE (reference sequence). V lost 4 bases and J 5 bases, leaving 9 bases between the germline ends. The CDR3 has 13 residues. CDR3 sequence: CASSGRLTGELFF. The CDR3 nucleotides read TGTGCCAGCAGCGGGAGACTAACCGGGGAGCTGTTTTTT.

In its sample, this clonotype was seen a few times. A read error may explain this, as a much larger clone is one base away. V gene TRBV12-3 or TRBV12-4 combines with J gene TRBJ1-2; no reliable D call. With 3 bases removed from V and 7 bases from J, the gap between germline ends came to 18 bases. The CDR3 covers 15 residues. The CDR3 reads CASSFCRSPSFGYTF. The CDR3 DNA follows: TGTGCCAGCAGTTTCTGCCGGTCCCCTAGTTTTGGCTACACCTTC.

This clonotype showed up just a few times. The chain employs TRBV24-1 and TRBJ2-7, with 11 positions matching TRBD2. V shed 8 bases, J shed 7 bases, and the junction held 12 bases outside the gene matches. The CDR3 runs 15 residues. Germline V gene sequence: CDR1 KGHDR, CDR2 SFDVKD. Here the CDR3 DNA reads TGTGCCACCATGAGTACTAGCGGGGGAGATTGGGAGCAGTACTTC. It encodes CATMSTSGGDWEQYF.

Comment on this clonotype: The junction departs from germline at one end; a sequencing error may be responsible. The chain employs TRBV7-2 and TRBJ2-7; no reliable D call. CDR3 length: 14 amino acids. Germline V gene lookup returns CDR1 SGHTA and CDR2 FQGNSA. CDR3: CASTLDPGSYEQYF. The CDR3 DNA follows: TGTGCCAGCACCTTAGATCCCGGCTCCTACGAGCAGTACTTC. The entire variable domain, with the rest obtained from reference TRBV7-2 and TRBJ2-7, is as follows: GAGVSQSPSNKVTEKGKDVELRCDPISGHTALYWYRQSLGQGLEFLIYFQGNSAPDKSGLPSDRFSAERTGGSVSTLTIQRTQQEDSAVYLCASTLDPGSYEQYFGPGTRLTVT.

This clonotype has a count of ten or more. This chain uses TRBV27 with TRBJ2-5; no reliable D call. CDR3 length equals 13 residues. The V and J ends lost 6 bases and 4 bases respectively, with 12 bases between them. CDR1 is MNHEY and CDR2 is SMNVEV in the germline V gene (reference sequence). The DNA for the CDR3 is TGTGCCAGCAGCATCAGACCCCGAGAGACCCAGTACTTC. As protein: CASSIRPRETQYF.

There are a few counts of this clonotype. The chain recombines TRBV20-1 with TRBJ1-5, with no clear D. The CDR3 consists of 15 residues. V gave up 3 bases and J gave up 1 base, with 13 bases separating them. Germline CDR1 reads DFQATT; CDR2 reads SNEGSKA (reference sequence). The DNA of the CDR3 is TGCAGTGCTAGTTTGGCAGGCCAAAGCAATCAGCCCCAGCATTTT. As protein: CSASLAGQSNQPQHF.